A selection of T cell receptor beta chains follows, all from one sample in a study of control samples from healthy donors and cancer patients. TCRdb's table, derived via immunoSEQ multiplex PCR, lists solely in-frame clones and lacks some. The sample consists of approximately 60,000 clones, over 75% of them appearing once. Sequencing was performed on PBMCs. The origin of the receptors is a woman aged 50 to 60 with colorectal cancer. Both conserved end residues are part of each CDR3. The D gene is left open where the match is weak. Size is omitted from some rows. Given values are once, few, many or a class for expanded clones.

D	V	size	J	DNA	CDR3
TRBD1	TRBV3-1/TRBV3-2	NA	TRBJ1-4	TGTGCCAGCAGCCAAGCACTCTCCGGGACAGAAAATGAAAAACTGTTTTTT	CASSQALSGTENEKLFF
NA	TRBV2	NA	TRBJ1-4	TGTGCCAGCAGTAAAGAGGTGCGGGAAAAACTGTTTTTT	CASSKEVREKLFF
NA	TRBV19	once	TRBJ2-5	TGTGCCAGTAGCGGAAGCTCGCGGTTAGAGACCCAGTACTTC	CASSGSSRLETQYF
NA	TRBV4-2	once	TRBJ1-4	TGTGCCAGCAGCCAAGATTTGTTCGTGTTAGGAGGAAGAAATGAAAAACTGTTTTTT	CASSQDLFVLGGRNEKLFF
TRBD2	TRBV19	NA	TRBJ2-1	TGTGCCACCTCGTGGGGGAGGGTGGTTTACAATGAGCAGTTCTTC	CATSWGRVVYNEQFF
TRBD1	TRBV6-5	NA	TRBJ1-1	TGTGCCAGCAGTCACAGGGGTACTGAAGCTTTCTTT	CASSHRGTEAFF
NA	TRBV7-2	NA	TRBJ1-2	TGTGCCAGCACCCAAAACCCGGGCCCAGCCTATGGCTACACCTTC	CASTQNPGPAYGYTF
NA	TRBV27	NA	TRBJ1-4	TGTGCCAGCAGTTTACCCCTTCGTAAGCCAGCTAATGAAAAACTGTTTTTT	CASSLPLRKPANEKLFF
NA	TRBV6-5	NA	TRBJ1-1	TGTGCCAGCAGTTACTCGACGGCAGCCCAGGCCACTGAAGCTTTCTTT	CASSYSTAAQATEAFF
NA	TRBV3-1/TRBV3-2	NA	TRBJ1-1	TGTGCCAGCAGCCATGTCGAGAACACTGAAGCTTTCTTT	CASSHVENTEAFF
TRBD2	TRBV3-1/TRBV3-2	NA	TRBJ2-3	TGTGCCAGCAGCCGAGAGACTAGCGGGGGGACGGGGACGCAGTATTTT	CASSRETSGGTGTQYF
NA	TRBV6-5	NA	TRBJ1-2	TGTGCCAGCAGTCCCTATGAGTACTATGGCTACACCTTC	CASSPYEYYGYTF
TRBD2	TRBV19	NA	TRBJ2-3	TGTGCCAGTACTCCGGGAGGGACTAGCACAGATACGCAGTATTTT	CASTPGGTSTDTQYF
NA	TRBV30	NA	TRBJ2-1	TGTGCCTGGGTTCCACAGGGCCCCCACAATGAGCAGTTCTTC	CAWVPQGPHNEQFF
NA	TRBV2	NA	TRBJ2-2	TGTGCCAGCACGGAGCGGGCCGGGACACTGAACACCGGGGAGCTGTTTTTT	CASTERAGTLNTGELFF
TRBD1	TRBV5-1	NA	TRBJ2-2	TGCGCCAGCAGCTTCAGGGGGCCGGCGAACACCGGGGAGCTGTTTTTT	CASSFRGPANTGELFF
TRBD1	TRBV28	NA	TRBJ1-1	TGTGCCAGCAGCCTCCCAGTGGGACAGGGTTCGTTAGCTTTCTTT	CASSLPVGQGSLAFF
NA	TRBV15	NA	TRBJ2-7	TGTGCCACCAGCCAGGGGGGAACCTACGAGCAGTACTTC	CATSQGGTYEQYF
NA	TRBV15	NA	TRBJ2-5	TGTGCCACCACGTCCCGTACGATCCAAGAGACCCAGTACTTC	CATTSRTIQETQYF
NA	TRBV2	NA	TRBJ1-3	TGTGCCAGCGGCTACATGGACACCATATATTTT	CASGYMDTIYF
NA	TRBV29-1	NA	TRBJ1-3	TGCAGTGGGGGCAGCTCTGGAAACACCATATATTTT	CSGGSSGNTIYF
NA	TRBV6-1	NA	TRBJ1-1	TGTGCCAGCAGTGAAGCGAGGGGGGGGAACACTGAAGCTTTCTTT	CASSEARGGNTEAFF
TRBD1	TRBV5-6	once	TRBJ1-1	TGTGCCAGCAGATCTGGGACAGGTAGAAACACTGAAGCTTTCTTT	CASRSGTGRNTEAFF
NA	TRBV6-6	NA	TRBJ1-1	TGTGCCAGCAGTCCCGGTCTGAACACTGAAGCTTTCTTT	CASSPGLNTEAFF
NA	TRBV19	NA	TRBJ1-2	TGTGCCAGTAGTATCGGAGCCGGGATGCTTCCTTATGGCTACACCTTC	CASSIGAGMLPYGYTF
NA	TRBV5-8	once	TRBJ1-4	TGTGCCAGTCAACGGTCAACTAATGAAAAACTGTTTTTT	CASQRSTNEKLFF
NA	TRBV10-3	NA	TRBJ2-7	TGTGCCATCAGTGAGTCATCAGGGTGGGACTACGAGCAGTACTTC	CAISESSGWDYEQYF
NA	TRBV12-3/TRBV12-4	NA	TRBJ1-2	TGTGCCAGCAGTTACAGGGCGGATCGCGGCTACACCTTC	CASSYRADRGYTF
TRBD1	TRBV6-5	once	TRBJ2-3	TGTGCCAGCAGTTATCGGTGGACAGGGCGGGCAGATACGCAGTATTTT	CASSYRWTGRADTQYF